This T cell receptor beta chain was observed in a study of human T cells and chemical hapten exposure. Findings of the study overall: Against controls, expanded TCRs gave rise to significantly more large CDR3 similarity clusters.

Per germline, CDR1 SGHRS and CDR2 YFSETQ. CDR3 size: 15 residues. V lost 1 base and J lost 3, with 10 bases in between. Time point denoted: pre-sensitization, week 0. Treatment of the sample: therapeutic diphenylcyclopropenone sensitization with weekly scalp DPC. TCRdb itself ran the RACE reads through MiXCR, one entry per CDR3 protein. The sample includes roughly 380,000 distinct CDR3 sequences, 5% to 6.5% of them seen just once. On this clonotype: What it binds is unknown.

The sample in question was whole blood, obtained in connection with sensitization to the hapten diphenylcyclopropenone (DPC). The rearrangement uses TRBV5-1 and TRBJ1-4; D remains ambiguous. The sequence was collected from a woman in her forties or fifties with alopecia areata. Some clones in this sample may be carry-over from other donors' samples. CDR3 region: CASSLWPGSNEKLFF. DNA for the CDR3: TGCGCCAGCAGCTTGTGGCCAGGCTCTAATGAAAAACTGTTTTTT.